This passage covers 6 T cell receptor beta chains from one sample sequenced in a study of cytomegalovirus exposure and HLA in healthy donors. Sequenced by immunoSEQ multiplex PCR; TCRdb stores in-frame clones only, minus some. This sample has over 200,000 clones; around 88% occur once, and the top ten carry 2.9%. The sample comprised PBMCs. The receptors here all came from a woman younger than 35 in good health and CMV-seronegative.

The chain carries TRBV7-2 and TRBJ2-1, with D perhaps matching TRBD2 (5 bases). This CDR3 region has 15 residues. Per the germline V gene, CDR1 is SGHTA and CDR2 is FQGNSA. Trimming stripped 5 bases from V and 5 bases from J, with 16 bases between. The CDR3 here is CASSATSISHNEQFF. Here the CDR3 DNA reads TGTGCCAGCAGCGCCACTAGTATTTCCCACAATGAGCAGTTCTTC.

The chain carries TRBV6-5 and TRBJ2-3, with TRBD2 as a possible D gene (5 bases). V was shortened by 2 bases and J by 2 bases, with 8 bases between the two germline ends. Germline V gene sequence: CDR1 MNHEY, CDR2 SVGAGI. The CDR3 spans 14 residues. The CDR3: CASSYGLDTDTQYF. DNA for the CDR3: TGTGCCAGCAGTTACGGACTGGACACAGATACGCAGTATTTT.

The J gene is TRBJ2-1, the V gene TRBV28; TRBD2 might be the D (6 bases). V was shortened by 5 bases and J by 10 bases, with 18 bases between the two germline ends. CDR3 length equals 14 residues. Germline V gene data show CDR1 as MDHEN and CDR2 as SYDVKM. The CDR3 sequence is CASSRTGGLREQFF. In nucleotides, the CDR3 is TGTGCCAGCAGTCGAACCGGAGGGTTGAGGGAGCAGTTCTTC. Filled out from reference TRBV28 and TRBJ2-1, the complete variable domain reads DVKVTQSSRYLVKRTGEKVFLECVQDMDHENMFWYRQDPGLGLRLIYFSYDVKMKEKGDIPEGYSVSREKKERFSLILESASTNQTSMYLCASSRTGGLREQFFGPGTRLTVL.

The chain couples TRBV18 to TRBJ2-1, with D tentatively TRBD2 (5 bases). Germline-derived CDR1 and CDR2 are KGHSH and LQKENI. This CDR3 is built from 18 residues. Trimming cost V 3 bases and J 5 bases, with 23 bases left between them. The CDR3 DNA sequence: TGTGCCAGCTCACCCCGAATGATGGGAGTTGGCGCTGACAATGAGCAGTTCTTC. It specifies CASSPRMMGVGADNEQFF.

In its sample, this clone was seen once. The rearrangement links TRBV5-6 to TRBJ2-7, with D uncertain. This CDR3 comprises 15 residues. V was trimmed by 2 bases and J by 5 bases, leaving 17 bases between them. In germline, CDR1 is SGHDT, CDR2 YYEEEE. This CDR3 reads CASSLMLRSLDEQYF. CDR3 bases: TGTGCCAGCAGCTTAATGCTCAGGTCCCTGGACGAGCAGTACTTC. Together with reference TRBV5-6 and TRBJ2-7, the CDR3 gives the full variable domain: DAGVTQSPTHLIKTRGQQVTLRCSPKSGHDTVSWYQQALGQGPQFIFQYYEEEERQRGNFPDRFSGHQFPNYSSELNVNALLLGDSALYLCASSLMLRSLDEQYFGPGTRLTVT.

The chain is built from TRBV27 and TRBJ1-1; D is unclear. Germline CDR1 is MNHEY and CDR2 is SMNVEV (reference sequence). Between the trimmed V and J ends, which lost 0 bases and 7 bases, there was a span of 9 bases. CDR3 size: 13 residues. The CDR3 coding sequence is TGTGCCAGCAGTTTATCGATTGCAGTTGAAGCTTTCTTT. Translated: CASSLSIAVEAFF.